This T cell receptor (beta chain) is drawn from a study of T cell changes during pregnancy in multiple sclerosis (dated by TCRdb to about 2019). Looking at the study overall: The study examined how the T cell repertoire changed over the course of pregnancy in women with multiple sclerosis.

Points on this clone: Its antigen is not yet known. No much larger clonotype is one base removed from it; base qualities were not supplied.

The receptor library was made with the immunoSEQ multiplex PCR assay. TCRdb's version of the immuneACCESS table is confined to in-frame rearrangements and falls short of the full clone set. An unresolved V gene accounts for under half of the shortfall where checked; the remainder is of unknown origin. Here the sample has about 31,000 clones; almost 90% occur a single time. The top ten clonotypes cover approximately 0.76% of the sample. Germline trimming: 5 bases from V, 11 bases from J; junction bases outside gene matches: 8. Based on the germline V gene, the CDR1 and CDR2 sequences are SGHNT and YENEEA. The CDR3 measures 12 amino acids from cysteine to phenylalanine. Only CDR3 DNA remains: 36 bases, in frame from the first base.

The receptor's source is a female donor in good health, enrolled as a control in a pregnancy study. The sample was CD4+ T cells from peripheral blood mononuclear cells, taken in the first trimester of pregnancy. This receptor chain uses TRBV11-3 and TRBJ1-1, and TRBD1 matches 7 of the central bases. The CDR3 loop reads CASSVVTGVAFF. The DNA reads TGTGCCAGCAGCGTAGTAACAGGGGTCGCTTTCTTT.